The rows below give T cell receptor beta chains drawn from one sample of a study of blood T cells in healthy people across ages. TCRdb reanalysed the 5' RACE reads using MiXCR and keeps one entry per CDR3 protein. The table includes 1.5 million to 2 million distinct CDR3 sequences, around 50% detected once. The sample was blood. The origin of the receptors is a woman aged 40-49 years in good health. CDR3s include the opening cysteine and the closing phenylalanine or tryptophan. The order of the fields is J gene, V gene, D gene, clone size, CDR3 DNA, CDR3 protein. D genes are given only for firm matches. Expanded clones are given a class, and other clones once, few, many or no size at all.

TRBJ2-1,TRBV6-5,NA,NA,TGTGCCAGCAGTCGAGTGGGGGCAGGGGAGGACAATGAGCAGTTCTTC,CASSRVGAGEDNEQFF
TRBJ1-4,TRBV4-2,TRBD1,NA,TGTGCCAGCAGCCAAGAGTTGAGGGGGCGGTCTAATGAAAAACTGTTTTTT,CASSQELRGRSNEKLFF
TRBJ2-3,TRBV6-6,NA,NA,TGTGCCAGCAGTTACTCGGGAGACCTTAGCACAGATACGCAGTATTTT,CASSYSGDLSTDTQYF
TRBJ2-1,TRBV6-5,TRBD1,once,TGTGCCAGCAGTCGGACAGGGGTCTCCTACAATGTGCAGTTCTTC,CASSRTGVSYNVQFF
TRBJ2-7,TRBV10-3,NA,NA,TGTGCCATCAAAATACTGCCAGGGGCCTACGAGCAGTACTTC,CAIKILPGAYEQYF
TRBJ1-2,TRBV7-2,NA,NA,TGTGCCAGCAGCTTAACGACGGGTACAAGCTATGGCTACACCTTC,CASSLTTGTSYGYTF
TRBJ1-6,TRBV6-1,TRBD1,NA,TGTGCCAGCAGAACCTCCCGGGACAGGGGTCTAAATTCACCCCTCCACTTT,CASRTSRDRGLNSPLHF
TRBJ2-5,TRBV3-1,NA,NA,TGTGCCAGCAGCCAAGATCTGGGGCACCAAGAGACCCAGTACTTC,CASSQDLGHQETQYF
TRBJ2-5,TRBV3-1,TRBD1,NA,TGTGCCAGCAGCCAACCCGGGACAGGGAGGGAGACCCAGTACTTC,CASSQPGTGRETQYF
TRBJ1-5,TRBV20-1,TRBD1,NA,TGCAGTGCTAGTACGGGACAGGGTGGAATTTACCCCCAGCATTTT,CSASTGQGGIYPQHF
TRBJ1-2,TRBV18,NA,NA,TGTGCCAGCTCACCACGGCGTCGGGTTGTCAGCTATGGCTACACCTTC,CASSPRRRVVSYGYTF
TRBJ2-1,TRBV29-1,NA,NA,TGCAGCGTTGAAGGCCCTGGTATAGGGTGTGAGCAGTTCTTC,CSVEGPGIGCEQFF
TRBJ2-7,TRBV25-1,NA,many,TGTGCCAGCAGCCCTACTGGATACTCCTACGAGCAGTACTTC,CASSPTGYSYEQYF
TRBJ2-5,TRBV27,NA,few,TGTGCCAGCAGTGTGGGCTTGAGAGGAGAGACCCAGTACTTC,CASSVGLRGETQYF
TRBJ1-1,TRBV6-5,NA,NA,TGTGCCAGCAGTTACGCGGCCAGGGAGAATGAAGCTTTCTTT,CASSYAARENEAFF
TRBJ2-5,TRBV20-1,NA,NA,TGCAGTGCGCCCGGACCTCCGGCGGGGACCCAGTACTTC,CSAPGPPAGTQYF
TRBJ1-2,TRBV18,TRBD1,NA,TGTGCCAGCTCACCGCGTGGGACAGCCGAAGGCTTGACGGGCTACACCTTC,CASSPRGTAEGLTGYTF
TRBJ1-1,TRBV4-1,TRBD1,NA,TGCGCCAGCAGCCCGGACAGGGGGCGCTTGAACACTGAAGCTTTCTTT,CASSPDRGRLNTEAFF
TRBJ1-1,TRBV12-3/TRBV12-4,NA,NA,TGTGCCAGCAGTTTTGGGCTACCCTTTGAAGCTTTCTTT,CASSFGLPFEAFF
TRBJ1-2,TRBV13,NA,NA,TGTGCCAGCAGCCCCACCGGGAAAAACTATGGCTACACCTTC,CASSPTGKNYGYTF
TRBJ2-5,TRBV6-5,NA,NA,TGTGCCAGCAAAGATGACAGGAGTCGAGCGACCCAGTACTTC,CASKDDRSRATQYF
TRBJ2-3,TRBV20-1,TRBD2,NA,TGCAGTGCTCCCCGAACTAGCGGGGGTGGTACGCAGTATTTT,CSAPRTSGGGTQYF
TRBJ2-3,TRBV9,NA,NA,TGTGCCAGCAGCGTAGCATCGCTAGCGACAGATACGCAGTATTTT,CASSVASLATDTQYF
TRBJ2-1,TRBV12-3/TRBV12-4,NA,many,TGTGCCAGCAGCCACGGAGGTAAAGGGGATGAGCAGTTCTTC,CASSHGGKGDEQFF
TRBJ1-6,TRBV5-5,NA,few,TGTGCCAGCAGCTTGGTGCTCTATAATTCACCCCTCCACTTT,CASSLVLYNSPLHF
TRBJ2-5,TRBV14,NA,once,TGTGCCAGCAGCCATAGGCGGGACAGTACACGAGAGACCCAGTACTTC,CASSHRRDSTRETQYF
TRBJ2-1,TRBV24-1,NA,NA,TGTGCCACCAGTGATGCCGGTTTCAATGAGCAGTTCTTC,CATSDAGFNEQFF
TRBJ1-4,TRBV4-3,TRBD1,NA,TGCGCCAGCAGCCCAGGGACAGTCCCTACAGTTAATGAAAAACTGTTTTTT,CASSPGTVPTVNEKLFF
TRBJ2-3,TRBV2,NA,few,TGTGCCAGCAGTGAAGCGGCAGATTTCACTAGCACAGATACGCAGTATTTT,CASSEAADFTSTDTQYF
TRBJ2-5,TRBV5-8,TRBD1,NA,TGTGCCAGCGAGCCGGGACAGACAGTGGAGACCCAGTACTTC,CASEPGQTVETQYF
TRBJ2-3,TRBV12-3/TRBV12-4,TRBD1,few,TGTGCCAGCACCAAGACAGGGAGCACAGATACGCAGTATTTT,CASTKTGSTDTQYF
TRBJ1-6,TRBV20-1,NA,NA,TGCAGTGCTGGACGCCTATACGGAACGGATTCACCCCTCCACTTT,CSAGRLYGTDSPLHF
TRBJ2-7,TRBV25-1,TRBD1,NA,TGTGCCAGCAGTGCGGGACAGGGGCACTCCTACGAGCAGTACTTC,CASSAGQGHSYEQYF
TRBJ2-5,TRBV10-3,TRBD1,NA,TGTGCCATCAGTCGACAGGGACAAGAGACCCAGTACTTC,CAISRQGQETQYF
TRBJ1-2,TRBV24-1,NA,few,TGTGCCACGTCCGGGCGCAACGCGGGGGACTATGGCTACACCTTC,CATSGRNAGDYGYTF
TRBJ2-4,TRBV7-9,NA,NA,TGTGCCAGCAGCTTGAGACGGGGGGCAGACATTCAGTACTTC,CASSLRRGADIQYF
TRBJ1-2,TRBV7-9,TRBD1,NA,TGTACCAGTAGCTTGGGACAGGGGGGAATTGGCTACACCTTC,CTSSLGQGGIGYTF
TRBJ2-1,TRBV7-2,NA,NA,TGTGCCAGCAGCTTTGGAGCAATGCGGTTTCTTTATGAGCAGTTCTTC,CASSFGAMRFLYEQFF
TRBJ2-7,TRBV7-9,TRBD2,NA,TGTGCCAGCAGCCATTACGGAGGGGCCGGGAGGGACTACGAGCAGTACTTC,CASSHYGGAGRDYEQYF
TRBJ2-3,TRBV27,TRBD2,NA,TGTGCCAGCAGTTTCACTACCCCCGGTAGGAGCGGGGGGTTAGATACGCAGTATTTT,CASSFTTPGRSGGLDTQYF
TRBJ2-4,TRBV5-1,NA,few,TGCGCCAGCAGTACCCAGGGGGGCAAAAACATTCAGTACTTC,CASSTQGGKNIQYF
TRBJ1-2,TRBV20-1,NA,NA,TGCAGTGCTAGGGGCAAGGTCGGGGGAGATAACTATGGCTACACCTTC,CSARGKVGGDNYGYTF
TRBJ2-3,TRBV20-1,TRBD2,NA,TGCAGTGCTAGCCGGGGACTAGCGGTCACAGATACGCGGTATTTT,CSASRGLAVTDTRYF
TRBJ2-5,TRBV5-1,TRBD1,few,TGCGCCAGCAGCTTGGTTGACGGGGACAGAAAAGAGACCCAGTACTTC,CASSLVDGDRKETQYF
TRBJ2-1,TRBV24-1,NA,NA,TGTGCCACTTCGAGGGGTTGGGAGCAGTTCTTC,CATSRGWEQFF
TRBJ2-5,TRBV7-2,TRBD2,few,TGTGCCAGCAGCACTAGCGGGGGGGCTCTTCAGACCCAGTACTTC,CASSTSGGALQTQYF
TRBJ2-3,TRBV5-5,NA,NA,TGTGCCAGCAGCTTGACAGGCCCCGCGGATACGCAGTATTTT,CASSLTGPADTQYF
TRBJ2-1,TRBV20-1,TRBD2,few,TGCAGTGCTAGAGTGCTAGCGGGGGGCCCCGGAAGCTACAATGAGCAGTTCTTC,CSARVLAGGPGSYNEQFF
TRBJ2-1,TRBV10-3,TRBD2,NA,TGTGCCATCAGCCCACTAGCGGGGGGAGGTCCCGCTGAGCAGTTCTTC,CAISPLAGGGPAEQFF
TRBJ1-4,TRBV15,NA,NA,TGTGCCACCAGCCAGTCCCGGGCGGCCAATGAAAAACTGTTTTTT,CATSQSRAANEKLFF
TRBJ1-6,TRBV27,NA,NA,TGTGCCAGCAGTTTATTAGCCGTTAGCTCCTATAATTCACCCCTCCACTTT,CASSLLAVSSYNSPLHF
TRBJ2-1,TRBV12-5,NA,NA,TGTGCTAGTGGTTTTAGGGGGAGCAATGAGCAGTTCTTC,CASGFRGSNEQFF
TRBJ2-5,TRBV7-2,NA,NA,TGTGCCAGCAGCTTATTTGTAGCACGAGAGACCCAGTACTTC,CASSLFVARETQYF